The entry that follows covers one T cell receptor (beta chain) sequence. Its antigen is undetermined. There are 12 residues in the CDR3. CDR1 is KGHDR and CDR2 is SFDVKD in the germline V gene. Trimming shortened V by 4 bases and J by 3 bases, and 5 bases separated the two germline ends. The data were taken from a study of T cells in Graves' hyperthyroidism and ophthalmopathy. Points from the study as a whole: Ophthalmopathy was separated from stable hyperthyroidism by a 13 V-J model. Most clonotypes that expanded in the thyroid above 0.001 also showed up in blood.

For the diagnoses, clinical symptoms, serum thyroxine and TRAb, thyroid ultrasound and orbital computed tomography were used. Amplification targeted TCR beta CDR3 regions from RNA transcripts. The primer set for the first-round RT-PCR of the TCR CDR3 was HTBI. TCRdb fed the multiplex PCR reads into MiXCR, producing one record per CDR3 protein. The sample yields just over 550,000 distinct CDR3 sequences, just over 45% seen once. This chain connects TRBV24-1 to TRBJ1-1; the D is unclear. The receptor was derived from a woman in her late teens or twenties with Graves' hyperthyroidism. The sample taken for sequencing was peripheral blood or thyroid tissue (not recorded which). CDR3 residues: CATSDGDTEAFF. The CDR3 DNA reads TGTGCCACCAGTGACGGGGACACTGAAGCTTTCTTT.